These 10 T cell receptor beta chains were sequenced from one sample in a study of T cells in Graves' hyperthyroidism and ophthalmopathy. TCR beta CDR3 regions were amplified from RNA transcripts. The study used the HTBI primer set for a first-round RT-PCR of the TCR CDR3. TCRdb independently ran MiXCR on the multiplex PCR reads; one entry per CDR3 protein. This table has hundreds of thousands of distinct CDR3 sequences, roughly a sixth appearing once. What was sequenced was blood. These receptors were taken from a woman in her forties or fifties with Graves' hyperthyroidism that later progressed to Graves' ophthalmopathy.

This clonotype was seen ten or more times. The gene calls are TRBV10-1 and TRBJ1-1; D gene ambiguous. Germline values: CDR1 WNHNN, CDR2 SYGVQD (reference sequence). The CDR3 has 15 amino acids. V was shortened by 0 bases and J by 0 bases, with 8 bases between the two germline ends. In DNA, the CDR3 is TGCGCCAGCAGTGAGTCGAGGGCCGTGAACACTGAAGCTTTCTTT. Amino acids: CASSESRAVNTEAFF.

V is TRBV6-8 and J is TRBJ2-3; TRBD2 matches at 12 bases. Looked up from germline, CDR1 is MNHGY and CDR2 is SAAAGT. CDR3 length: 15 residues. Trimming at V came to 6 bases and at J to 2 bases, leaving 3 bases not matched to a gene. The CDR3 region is CASSASGGATDTQYF. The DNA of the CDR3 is TGTGCCAGCAGCGCTAGCGGGGGGGCCACAGATACGCAGTATTTT.

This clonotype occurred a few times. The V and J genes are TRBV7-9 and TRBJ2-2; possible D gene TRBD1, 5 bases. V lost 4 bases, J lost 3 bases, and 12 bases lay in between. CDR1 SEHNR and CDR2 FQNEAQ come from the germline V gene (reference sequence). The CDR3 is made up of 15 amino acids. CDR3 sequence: CASSSESGYTGELFF. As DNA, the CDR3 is TGTGCCAGCAGCTCGGAATCAGGGTACACCGGGGAGCTGTTTTTT.

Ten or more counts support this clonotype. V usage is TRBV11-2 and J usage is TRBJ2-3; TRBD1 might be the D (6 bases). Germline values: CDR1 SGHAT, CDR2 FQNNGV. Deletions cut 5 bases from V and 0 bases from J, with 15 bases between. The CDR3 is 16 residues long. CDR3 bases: TGTGCCAGCAGCGCTTTCCGGGACACGAGCACAGATACGCAGTATTTT. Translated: CASSAFRDTSTDTQYF.

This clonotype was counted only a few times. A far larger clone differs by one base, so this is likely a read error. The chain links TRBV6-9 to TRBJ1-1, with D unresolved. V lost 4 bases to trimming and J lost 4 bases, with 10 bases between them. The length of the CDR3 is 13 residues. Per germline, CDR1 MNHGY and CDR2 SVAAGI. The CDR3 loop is CASSFGRSTEAFF. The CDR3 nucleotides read TGTGCCAGCAGTTTCGGCAGGAGCACTGAAGCTTTCTTT.

The CDR3 loop is CASNDRSMNTEAFF. For the CDR3, the DNA is TGTGCCAGCAACGACAGGAGCATGAACACTGAAGCTTTCTTT. The chain recombines TRBV6-1 with TRBJ1-1, with D possibly being TRBD1 (6 bases). In germline, CDR1 is MNHNS, CDR2 SASEGT. Trimming cost V 7 bases and J 0 bases, with 12 bases left between them. The CDR3 spans 14 residues.

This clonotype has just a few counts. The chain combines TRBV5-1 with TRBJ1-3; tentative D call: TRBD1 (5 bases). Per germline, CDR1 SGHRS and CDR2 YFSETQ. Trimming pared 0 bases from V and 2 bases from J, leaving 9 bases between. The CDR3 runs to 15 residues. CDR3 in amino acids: CASSLVWGAGNTIYF. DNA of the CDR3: TGCGCCAGCAGCTTGGTGTGGGGCGCTGGAAACACCATATATTTT.

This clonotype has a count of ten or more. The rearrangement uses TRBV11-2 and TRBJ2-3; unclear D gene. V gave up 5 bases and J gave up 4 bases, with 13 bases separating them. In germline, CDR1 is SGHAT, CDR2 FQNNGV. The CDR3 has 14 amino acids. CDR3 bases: TGTGCCAGCAGCCCTCCTCTGGAAGCAGATACGCAGTATTTT. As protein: CASSPPLEADTQYF.

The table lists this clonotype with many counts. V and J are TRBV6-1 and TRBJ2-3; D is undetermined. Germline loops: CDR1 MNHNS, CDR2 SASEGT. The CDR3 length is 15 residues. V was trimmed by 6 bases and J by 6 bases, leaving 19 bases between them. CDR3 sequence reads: CASSMWATSPDTQYF. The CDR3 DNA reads TGTGCCAGCAGCATGTGGGCTACCTCCCCCGATACGCAGTATTTT.

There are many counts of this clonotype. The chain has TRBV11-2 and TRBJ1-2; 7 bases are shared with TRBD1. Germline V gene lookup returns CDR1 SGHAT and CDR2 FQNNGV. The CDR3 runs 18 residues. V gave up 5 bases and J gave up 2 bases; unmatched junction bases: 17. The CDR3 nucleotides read TGTGCCAGCAGCCGATTTAGCTTGGGGAAAGGGGGCAACTATGGCTACACCTTC. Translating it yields CASSRFSLGKGGNYGYTF.